Below are 28 T cell receptor beta chains sequenced from a single sample in a study of tumor-infiltrating lymphocytes in oesophageal squamous cell carcinoma. TCRdb re-derived calls from the PCR reads in MiXCR, one entry per CDR3 protein. The sample yields about 20,000 distinct CDR3 sequences, 40% to 45% seen once. The sequencing sample was made of normal esophageal tissue next to the tumor. These TCRs come from a male donor with esophageal squamous cell carcinoma.

The chain links TRBV7-6 to TRBJ2-1; D unresolved. Trimming left V 5 bases short and J 5 bases short, with 7 bases between. Per germline, CDR1 SGHVS and CDR2 FNYEAQ. The length of the CDR3 is 12 residues. For the CDR3, the DNA is TGTGCCAGCAGCGACGGACACAATGAGCAGTTCTTC. It encodes CASSDGHNEQFF.

The rearrangement uses TRBV7-2 and TRBJ1-3, with TRBD1 matching 11 bases. The last part of the DNA fits TRBJ2-2 better; the J call may be wrong. CDR3 size: 14 residues. Germline CDR1 is SGHTA and CDR2 is FQGNSA. The CDR3, as DNA: TGTGCCAGCAGCATGGGACAGGGGGCCGGGGAGCTGTTTTTT. Amino acid sequence: CASSMGQGAGELFF.

As for this clonotype: One junction end does not reproduce the germline sequence, and a read error may be involved. The chain couples TRBV7-9 to TRBJ1-2; D is ambiguous. This CDR3 region has 10 residues. Looked up from germline, CDR1 is SEHNR and CDR2 is FQNEAQ (reference sequence). The CDR3 region is CASIINGYTF. In nucleotides, the CDR3 is TGTGCTAGCATAATCAATGGCTACACCTTC. Based on the CDR3 plus reference TRBV7-9 and TRBJ1-2, the full variable domain is DTGVSQNPRHKITKRGQNVTFRCDPISEHNRLYWYRQTLGQGPEFLTYFQNEAQLEKSRLLSDRFSAERPKGSFSTLEIQRTEQGDSAMYLCASIINGYTFGSGTRLTVV.

The V and J genes are TRBV7-3 and TRBJ2-1, with TRBD2 identical over 9 bases. Germline assignment: CDR1 SGHTA and CDR2 FQGTGA. The J segment lost 8 bases and the V segment lost 0 bases, leaving 11 bases of the junction unmatched. This CDR3 contains 17 residues. For the CDR3, the DNA is TGTGCCAGCAGCTTAACCGCCCTAGGGCGGGAGGGGTATGAGCAGTTCTTC. Translated, it gives CASSLTALGREGYEQFF.

This clonotype was counted a single time. V usage is TRBV6-6 and J usage is TRBJ2-7, with no clear D. With 2 bases removed from V and 1 base from J, the gap between germline ends came to 15 bases. The germline CDR1 and CDR2 sequences are MNHNY and SVGAGI (reference sequence). The CDR3 consists of 16 residues. The CDR3 bases are TGTGCCAGCAGTTACCCGTGGTTACAGCTTTCCTACGAGCAGTACTTC. This gives the protein CASSYPWLQLSYEQYF.

A note on this clonotype: At one boundary the junction diverges from the germline segment, which might be a read error. V usage is TRBV7-8 and J usage is TRBJ2-5; D unclear. This CDR3 comprises 13 residues. Germline CDR1 and CDR2: SGHVS and FQNEAQ. The CDR3 protein is CASFRSYNSPLHF. CDR3 sequence (DNA): TGTGCCAGCTTTCGCTCCTATAATTCACCCCTCCACTTC.

The V call is TRBV7-2, the J call TRBJ2-5; the D gene could be TRBD1 or TRBD2 (5 bases each). The CDR3 is 15 residues long. Germline V gene lookup returns CDR1 SGHTA and CDR2 FQGNSA. The V and J ends lost 3 bases and 2 bases respectively, with 13 bases between them. In DNA form, the CDR3 reads TGTGCCAGCAGCTTTACCGGGACCTCTCAAGAGACCCAGTACTTC. Its protein product is CASSFTGTSQETQYF.

The V and J genes are TRBV11-3 and TRBJ2-5; D may be TRBD2 (6 bases). V dropped 1 base and J dropped 11 bases, with 20 bases sitting between them. The CDR3 runs 15 residues. Germline V gene lookup returns CDR1 SGHNT and CDR2 YENEEA. CDR3 loop: CASSLGTMAYNEQYF. The CDR3 DNA reads TGTGCCAGCAGCTTAGGGACTATGGCCTACAATGAGCAGTACTTC. Full variable domain (rest looked up from reference TRBV11-3 and TRBJ2-5): EAGVVQSPRYKIIEKKQPVAFWCNPISGHNTLYWYLQNLGQGPELLIRYENEEAVDDSQLPKDRFSAERLKGVDSTLKIQPAELGDSAVYLCASSLGTMAYNEQYFGPGTRLLVL.

This clonotype was detected many times. V and J are TRBV28 and TRBJ2-7, with 13 bases aligning to TRBD2. The CDR3 runs 13 residues. Germline V lookup: CDR1 MDHEN, CDR2 SYDVKM. Losses at the gene ends were 8 bases for V and 7 bases for J; bases not matched to a gene: 5. CDR3 amino acids: CASGTSGMGEQYF. DNA of the CDR3: TGTGCCAGCGGGACTAGCGGGATGGGAGAGCAGTACTTC.

This clonotype was counted a single time. The chain recombines TRBV7-2 with TRBJ2-3; D is uncertain. V lost 4 bases, J lost 0 bases, and 5 bases lay in between. The CDR3 runs to 13 residues. Germline assignment: CDR1 SGHTA and CDR2 FQGNSA. The CDR3 spells CASSWFSTDTQYF. The CDR3 region has the DNA TGTGCCAGCAGCTGGTTTAGCACAGATACGCAGTATTTT.

Judged by abundance, this clonotype is medium-sized. The V call is TRBV7-2, the J call TRBJ1-4, with D possibly matching TRBD1 (5 bases). Germline-derived CDR1 and CDR2 are SGHTA and FQGNSA. The germline V and J ends were trimmed by 8 bases and 7 bases, with 11 bases remaining between them. This CDR3 region has 12 residues. CDR3 in amino acids: CASGGTGEKLFF. CDR3 nucleotide sequence: TGTGCCAGCGGGGGGACCGGTGAAAAACTGTTTTTT.

On this clonotype itself: This may stem from a read error, because a much larger clone lies one nucleotide away. CDR3 residues: CASTSRARGAPYEQFF. Here the CDR3 DNA reads TGTGCCAGCACCTCACGGGCCCGTGGGGCCCCCTACGAGCAGTTCTTC. This chain links TRBV11-3 with TRBJ2-5; the D gene is possibly TRBD1 (5 bases). The J call may be incorrect, as the DNA end agrees better with TRBJ2-1. Germline CDR1 reads SGHNT; CDR2 reads YENEEA. The CDR3 covers 16 residues.

In this sample, this clonotype turned up many times. The chain carries TRBV28 and TRBJ2-3, with a tentative D call TRBD2 (6 bases). The V gene's germline CDR1 is MDHEN and CDR2 SYDVKM. The ends were cut back, 6 bases at V and 1 base at J, with 26 bases in the middle. This CDR3 spans 19 amino acids. DNA of the CDR3: TGTGCCAGCAGGACCCTTTTGTTCCGGGACTCCCACCGCACAGATACGCAGTATTTT. Translation gives CASRTLLFRDSHRTDTQYF.

The table lists this clonotype with a few counts. V is TRBV19 and J is TRBJ1-1; D uncertain. V was shortened by 2 bases and J by 3 bases, with 7 bases between the two germline ends. The CDR3 is 13 residues long. From germline, CDR1 is LNHDA and CDR2 SQIVND (reference sequence). The CDR3 DNA reads as TGTGCCAGTAGTATAACTGGGGACACTGAAGCTTTCTTT. Its translation: CASSITGDTEAFF.

The chain links TRBV10-3 to TRBJ2-1; 12 bases match TRBD2. This CDR3 is 18 amino acids long. Trimming at V came to 0 bases and at J to 4 bases, leaving 7 bases not matched to a gene. Germline V lookup: CDR1 ENHRY, CDR2 SYGVKD. CDR3 nucleotide sequence: TGTGCCATCAGTGAGTCGATCCTAGCGGGAGGGTCTTACAATGAGCAGTTCTTC. Translation gives CAISESILAGGSYNEQFF.

The chain employs TRBV25-1 and TRBJ2-4; D remains ambiguous. The end of the DNA aligns better with TRBJ2-7, so the J call may be wrong. CDR1 is MGHDK and CDR2 is SYGVNS in the germline V gene. The CDR3 extends over 11 amino acids. As DNA, the CDR3 is TGTGCCAGCAGTATTACAGACGAGCAGTACTTC. Translated: CASSITDEQYF.

This clonotype showed up many times. The rearrangement joins TRBV5-4 to TRBJ2-2; 9 nucleotides agree with TRBD2. From germline, CDR1 is SGHNT and CDR2 YYREEE (reference sequence). This CDR3 comprises 16 residues. The ends lost 3 bases at V and 1 base at J; junction bases unmatched: 4. The CDR3 DNA follows: TGTGCCAGCAGCTCATTACTAGCGGGGAACACCGGGGAGCTGTTTTTT. Amino acid sequence: CASSSLLAGNTGELFF.

The sample holds a few counts of this clonotype. A much larger clone is a single base away; this may be a read error. The rearrangement links TRBV5-8 to TRBJ2-7, with 12 bases matching TRBD2. The CDR3 length is 15 residues. The germline gives CDR1 SGHTS, CDR2 YDEGEE. V lost 3 bases, J lost 7 bases, and 8 bases stayed unmatched. The CDR3 bases are TGTGCCAGCAGCTCTAGACTAGCGGGAGAAGATGAGCAGTACTTC. Protein sequence: CASSSRLAGEDEQYF.

This clonotype was recorded many times. The rearrangement links TRBV28 to TRBJ1-5; tentative D call: TRBD1 (5 bases). This CDR3 spans 12 amino acids. Trimming took off 5 bases at V and 4 bases at J, with 6 bases between the two ends. The germline gives CDR1 MDHEN, CDR2 SYDVKM. CDR3 in amino acids: CASSGGNQPQHF. CDR3 bases: TGTGCCAGCAGTGGGGGGAATCAGCCCCAGCATTTT.

Remarks on this clonotype: This sequence may be a read error, since a much larger clone differs from it by one base. This rearrangement joins TRBV5-1 to TRBJ2-7; maybe TRBD2 (5 bases). The germline gives CDR1 SGHRS, CDR2 YFSETQ. V was shortened by 0 bases and J by 0 bases, with 10 bases between the two germline ends. There are 15 residues in the CDR3. The CDR3 sequence: CASSLVAWSSYEQYF. The DNA for the CDR3 is TGCGCCAGCAGCTTGGTAGCGTGGAGCTCCTACGAGCAGTACTTC.

In its sample, this clonotype is large. The rearrangement links TRBV7-3 to TRBJ2-3; TRBD2 matches at 11 bases. Germline CDR1 SGHTA, CDR2 FQGTGA. V gave up 1 base and J gave up 6 bases; unmatched junction bases: 9. This CDR3 spans 17 amino acids. CDR3 protein: CASSLMGTSGGPDTQYF. The CDR3 DNA reads as TGTGCCAGCAGCTTAATGGGGACTAGCGGAGGCCCCGATACGCAGTATTTT.

By sample share, this clonotype is medium-sized. A read error may be the cause here, since a much bigger clone is one base away. This sequence joins TRBV7-9 and TRBJ2-1; D gene ambiguous. The J call may be mistaken, given a closer DNA end match to TRBJ2-7. The CDR3 runs to 15 residues. Germline V gives CDR1 SEHNR, CDR2 FQNEAQ (reference sequence). The CDR3 nucleotides are TGTGCCAGCAGCCCTACTGTACCCTCCTACAATGAGCAGTACTTC. Translated: CASSPTVPSYNEQYF.

Concerning this clonotype itself: In this CDR3 the conserved last residue, phenylalanine or tryptophan, is missing, so a read error is likely. No DNA is shown, since the ends of the CDR3 on it are uncertain; the CDR3 is the one TCRdb lists. J is TRBJ2-6 and V is TRBV6-1; the DNA was not compared with TRBD2, the D call given in the table. Germline V gives CDR1 MNHNS, CDR2 SASEGT. The CDR3 numbers 17 amino acids, ends counted. The CDR3 is CASTSLAGSYNEQFFGP.

The V gene is TRBV28, the J gene TRBJ1-2; no definite D call. The CDR3 covers 13 residues. V was cut by 3 bases and J by 8 bases, with 13 bases left in between. The germline gives CDR1 MDHEN, CDR2 SYDVKM. The CDR3: CASSLYQLTGYTF. CDR3 DNA: TGTGCCAGCAGTTTGTATCAGCTGACCGGCTACACCTTC.

As for this clonotype: A read error is possible here, since a much larger clone lies one base away. This sequence joins TRBV28 and TRBJ2-5; TRBD1 aligns across 10 bases. CDR1 and CDR2 (germline): MDHEN, SYDVKM. The length of the CDR3 is 19 residues. V gave up 8 bases and J gave up 11 bases; unmatched junction bases: 29. This chain's CDR3 is CASGMVGQGPSSSYNEQYF. The CDR3, as DNA: TGTGCCAGCGGGATGGTGGGACAGGGGCCTTCGAGCTCCTACAATGAGCAGTACTTC.

This clonotype occurred a few times. The junction departs from germline at one end; a sequencing error may be responsible. CDR3 protein: CARGPGGDNSPLHF. The CDR3 nucleotides are TGTGCCAGAGGGCCAGGGGGGGATAATTCACCCCTCCACTTC. The V call is TRBV5-3, the J call TRBJ2-7, with D perhaps matching TRBD1 or TRBD2 (7 bases each). TRBV5-3 is identified as an open reading frame with a role that is uncertain. The CDR3 spans 14 residues.

The table lists this clonotype with many counts. The chain has TRBV12-2 and TRBJ2-5; TRBD2 is the table's D call and was not checked against the DNA. TRBJ2-7 matches the DNA end more closely, so the J call is doubtful. TRBV12-2 is tagged as a pseudogene. The CDR3 spans 15 residues. The CDR3 spells CASSYGVASSYEQYF. The CDR3 nucleotides are TGTGCAAGCTCCTACGGCGTTGCTTCCTCCTACGAGCAGTACTTC.

This clonotype was seen ten or more times. The rearrangement uses TRBV5-5 and TRBJ2-7; 14 positions agree with TRBD2. V trimming: 3 bases; J trimming: 4 bases; junction bases outside the gene matches: 12. The CDR3 totals 18 residues. The germline V gene has CDR1 SGHKS and CDR2 YYEKEE (reference sequence). Here the CDR3 reads CASSSQDPGLAGEYEQYF. CDR3 nucleotide sequence: TGTGCCAGCAGCTCCCAAGATCCGGGACTAGCGGGAGAGTACGAGCAGTACTTC.